This T cell receptor (beta chain) was profiled in a study of blood T cell repertoires in COVID-19. About the research overall: Material from acute and convalescent COVID-19 was sourced from the United States, Italy and Spain. In each case, the material was cDNA or gDNA derived from T cells, B-cell-depleted T cells, or PBMCs.

Data came from immunoSEQ multiplex PCR; TCRdb stores just in-frame clones and leaves some out. The sample contains 93,000 or so clones, around 90% of which appear only once. The source of this sequence is a man between 45 and 60 years old in a cohort sampled during active COVID-19. Sequences were obtained from peripheral blood.

CDR3 nucleotide sequence: TGTGCCAGCAGTCGACAGGGGGCGCGCACTGAAGCTTTCTTT. Translation: CASSRQGARTEAFF. The chain joins TRBV6-5 to TRBJ1-1, with 10 bases aligning to TRBD1. Germline trimming cut 5 bases from V and 4 bases from J; bases unmatched to any gene: 4. Per the germline V gene, CDR1 is MNHEY and CDR2 is SVGAGI. This CDR3 region has 14 residues.